This TCR beta chain originates from a study of cytomegalovirus exposure and HLA in healthy donors. About the research overall: Earlier, some 180 million T cells were analyzed, and approximately 110 million unique TCR beta sequences were found among them. Study-level points and caveats: Cytomegalovirus-associated TCR beta chains were listed, numbering some 180. Several of the most significant clusters appeared, in a later analysis, to be linked to common viral pathogens.

Comment on this clone: The antigen is unknown.

PCR primers comprised 60 Vbeta and 13 Jbeta primers. Sequenced by immunoSEQ multiplex PCR; TCRdb stores in-frame clones only, minus some. The listing contains 90,000 to 130,000 clones. The CDR3 extends over 18 amino acids. Germline values: CDR1 SGHAT, CDR2 FQNNGV. After removal of 5 bases from V and 4 bases from J, the junction contained 17 bases not matched to a gene. The rearrangement links TRBV11-2 to TRBJ2-5; 9 bases align to TRBD1. Material for sequencing was PBMCs. This TCR was recovered from a man under 40 in good health and CMV-seronegative. The CDR3 DNA follows: TGTGCCAGCAGCAGAGAGGGGCGTAAGGACAGGGGTTCAGAGACCCAGTACTTC. It codes for CASSREGRKDRGSETQYF.